The present entry profiles one T cell receptor (beta chain) with its context. This record belongs to a study of control samples from healthy donors and cancer patients. Clones were read by immunoSEQ multiplex PCR, and TCRdb kept only the in-frame ones, dropping some. The sample includes 75,000 to 80,000 clones, around nine tenths seen only once; the top ten take about 9.5%. This TCR came from a woman aged 45-60 years with colorectal cancer. Sequencing input: PBMCs.

DNA of the CDR3: TGTGCCAGCAGTCCACAGGGGGCAGACTATGGCTACACCTTC. It is translated as CASSPQGADYGYTF. This chain links TRBV6-4 with TRBJ1-2; the match to TRBD1 covers 9 bases. This CDR3 has 14 amino acids. CDR1 is MRHNA, CDR2 SNTAGT, per germline. The V gene end was trimmed by 5 bases and the J gene end by 3 bases; junction bases not matched to a gene: 4.